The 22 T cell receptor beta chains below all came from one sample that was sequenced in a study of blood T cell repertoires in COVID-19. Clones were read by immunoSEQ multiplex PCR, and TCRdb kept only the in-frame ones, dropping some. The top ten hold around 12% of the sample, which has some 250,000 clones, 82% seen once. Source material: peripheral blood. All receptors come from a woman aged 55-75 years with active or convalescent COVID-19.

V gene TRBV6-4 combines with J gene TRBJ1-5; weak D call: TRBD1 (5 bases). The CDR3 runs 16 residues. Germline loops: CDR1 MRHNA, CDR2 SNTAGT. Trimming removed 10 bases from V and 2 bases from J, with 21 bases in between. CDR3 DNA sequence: TGTGCCACCAACTCGACAGCGAGAGATGGCAATCAGCCCCAGCATTTT. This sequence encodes CATNSTARDGNQPQHF.

CDR3 sequence: CASSYPTSGGSTSTDTQYF. CDR3 bases: TGTGCCAGCAGTTACCCGACTAGCGGGGGGAGCACTAGCACAGATACGCAGTATTTT. The chain recombines TRBV6-2 or TRBV6-3 with TRBJ2-3; 13 positions agree with TRBD2. CDR1 is MNHEY, CDR2 SVGEGT, per germline. The CDR3 length is 19 residues. After removal of 2 bases from V and 0 bases from J, the junction contained 8 bases not matched to a gene.

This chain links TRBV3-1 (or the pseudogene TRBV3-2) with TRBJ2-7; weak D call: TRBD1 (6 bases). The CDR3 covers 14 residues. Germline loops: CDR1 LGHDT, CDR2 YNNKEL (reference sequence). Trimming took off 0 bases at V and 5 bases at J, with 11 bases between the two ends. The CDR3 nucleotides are TGTGCCAGCAGCCAAGATGGGGGCCGGCACGAGCAGTACTTC. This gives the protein CASSQDGGRHEQYF.

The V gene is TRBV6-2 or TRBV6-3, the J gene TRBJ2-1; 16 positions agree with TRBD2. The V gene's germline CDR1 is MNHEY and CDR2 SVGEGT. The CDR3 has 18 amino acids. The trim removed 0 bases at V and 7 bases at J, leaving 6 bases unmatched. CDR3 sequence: CASSYSGLAGGAWNEQFF. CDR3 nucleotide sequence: TGTGCCAGCAGTTACTCGGGACTAGCGGGGGGGGCTTGGAATGAGCAGTTCTTC.

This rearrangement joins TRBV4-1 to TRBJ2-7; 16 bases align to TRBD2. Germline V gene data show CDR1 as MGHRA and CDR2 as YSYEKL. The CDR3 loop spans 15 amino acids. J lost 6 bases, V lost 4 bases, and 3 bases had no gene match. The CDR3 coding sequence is TGCGCCAGCAGCCTGGGACTAGCGGGGGGGCGCGAGCAGTACTTC. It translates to CASSLGLAGGREQYF.

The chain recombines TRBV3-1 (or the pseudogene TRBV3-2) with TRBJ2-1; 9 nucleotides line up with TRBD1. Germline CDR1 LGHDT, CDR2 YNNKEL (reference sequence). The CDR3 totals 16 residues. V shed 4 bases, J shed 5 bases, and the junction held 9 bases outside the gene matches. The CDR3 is CASSLNWGTGNNEQFF. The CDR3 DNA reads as TGTGCCAGCAGCCTCAACTGGGGGACAGGGAACAATGAGCAGTTCTTC.

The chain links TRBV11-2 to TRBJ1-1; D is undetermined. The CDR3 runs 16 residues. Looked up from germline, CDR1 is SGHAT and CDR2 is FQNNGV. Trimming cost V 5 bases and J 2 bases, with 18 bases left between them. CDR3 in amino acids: CASSPPAFASNTEAFF. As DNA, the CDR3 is TGTGCCAGCAGCCCACCAGCGTTTGCCAGTAACACTGAAGCTTTCTTT.

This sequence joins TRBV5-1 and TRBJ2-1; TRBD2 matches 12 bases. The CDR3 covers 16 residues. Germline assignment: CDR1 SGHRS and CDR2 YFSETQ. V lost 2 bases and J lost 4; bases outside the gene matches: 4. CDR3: CASSLRLAGVYNEQFF. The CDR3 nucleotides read TGCGCCAGCAGCTTAAGACTAGCGGGGGTGTACAATGAGCAGTTCTTC.

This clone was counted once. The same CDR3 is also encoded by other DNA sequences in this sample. The CDR3 sequence: CASSDGNTGELFF. In nucleotides, the CDR3 is TGTGCCAGCAGTGACGGTAACACCGGGGAGCTGTTTTTT. This chain joins TRBV2 and TRBJ2-2; D is unresolved. This CDR3 has 13 amino acids. Trimming left V 3 bases short and J 2 bases short, with 4 bases between. Germline-derived CDR1 and CDR2 are SNHLY and FYNNEI.

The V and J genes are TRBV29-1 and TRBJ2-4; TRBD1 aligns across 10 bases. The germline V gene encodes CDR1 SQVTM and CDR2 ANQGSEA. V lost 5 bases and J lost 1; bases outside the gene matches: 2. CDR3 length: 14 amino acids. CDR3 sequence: CSVRTGGAKNIQYF. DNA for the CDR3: TGCAGCGTTCGGACAGGGGGGGCCAAAAACATTCAGTACTTC.

The DNA of the CDR3 is TGTGCCAGCACCCCCCAGGTCGGGGCCAACGTCCTGACTTTC. Protein: CASTPQVGANVLTF. This rearrangement joins TRBV6-2 or TRBV6-3 to TRBJ2-6; no firm D call. Trimming took off 7 bases at V and 4 bases at J, with 11 bases between the two ends. CDR1 MNHEY and CDR2 SVGEGT come from the germline V gene. The CDR3 runs 14 residues.

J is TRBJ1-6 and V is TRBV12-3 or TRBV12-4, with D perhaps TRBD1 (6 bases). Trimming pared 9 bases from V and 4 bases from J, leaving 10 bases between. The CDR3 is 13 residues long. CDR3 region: CASRTDYNSPLHF. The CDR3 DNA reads TGTGCCAGTAGGACAGATTATAATTCACCCCTCCACTTT.

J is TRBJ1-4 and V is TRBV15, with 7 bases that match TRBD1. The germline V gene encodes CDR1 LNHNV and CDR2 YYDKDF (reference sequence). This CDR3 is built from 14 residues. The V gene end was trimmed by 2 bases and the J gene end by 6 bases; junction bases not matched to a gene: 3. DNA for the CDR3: TGTGCCACCAGCAGATCAGGGGGGCATGAAAAACTGTTTTTT. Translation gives CATSRSGGHEKLFF.

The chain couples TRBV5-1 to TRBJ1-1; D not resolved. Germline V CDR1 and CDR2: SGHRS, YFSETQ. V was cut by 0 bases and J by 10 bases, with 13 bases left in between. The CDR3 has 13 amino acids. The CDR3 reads CASSLDGTRGAFF. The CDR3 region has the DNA TGCGCCAGCAGCTTGGACGGCACCCGGGGAGCTTTCTTT.

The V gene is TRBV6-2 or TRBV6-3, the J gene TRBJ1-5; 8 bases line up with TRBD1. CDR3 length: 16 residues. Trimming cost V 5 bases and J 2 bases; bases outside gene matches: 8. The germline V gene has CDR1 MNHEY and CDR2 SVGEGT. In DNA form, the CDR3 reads TGTGCCAGCAGTCGCGGACAGGGTCGAGGCAATCAGCCCCAGCATTTT. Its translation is CASSRGQGRGNQPQHF.

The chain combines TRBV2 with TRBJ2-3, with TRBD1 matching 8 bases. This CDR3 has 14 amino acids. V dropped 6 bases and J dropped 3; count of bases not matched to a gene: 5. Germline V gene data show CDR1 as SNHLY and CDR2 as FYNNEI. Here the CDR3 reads CASRMTGVTDTQYF. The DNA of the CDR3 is TGTGCCAGCAGGATGACAGGGGTGACAGATACGCAGTATTTT.

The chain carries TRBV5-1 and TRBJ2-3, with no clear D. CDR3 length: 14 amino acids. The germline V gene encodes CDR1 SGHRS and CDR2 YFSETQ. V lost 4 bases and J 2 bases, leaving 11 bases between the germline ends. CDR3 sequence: CASSVSTPTDTQYF. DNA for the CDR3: TGCGCCAGCAGCGTTAGTACCCCCACAGATACGCAGTATTTT.

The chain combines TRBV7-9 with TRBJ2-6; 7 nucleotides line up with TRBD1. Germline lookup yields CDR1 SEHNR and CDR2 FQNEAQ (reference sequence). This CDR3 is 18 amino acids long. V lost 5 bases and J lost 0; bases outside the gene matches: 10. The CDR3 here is CASSPDRVGLSGANVLTF. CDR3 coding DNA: TGTGCCAGCAGCCCAGACAGGGTTGGACTCTCTGGGGCCAACGTCCTGACTTTC. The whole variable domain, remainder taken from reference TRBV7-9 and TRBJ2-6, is DTGVSQNPRHKITKRGQNVTFRCDPISEHNRLYWYRQTLGQGPEFLTYFQNEAQLEKSRLLSDRFSAERPKGSFSTLEIQRTEQGDSAMYLCASSPDRVGLSGANVLTFGAGSRLTVL.

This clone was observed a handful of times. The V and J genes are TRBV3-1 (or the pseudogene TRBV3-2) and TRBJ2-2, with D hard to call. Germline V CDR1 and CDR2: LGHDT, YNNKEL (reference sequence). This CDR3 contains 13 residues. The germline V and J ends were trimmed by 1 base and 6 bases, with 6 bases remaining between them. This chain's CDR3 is CASSQAGPGELFF. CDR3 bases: TGTGCCAGCAGCCAAGCTGGGCCCGGGGAGCTGTTTTTT.

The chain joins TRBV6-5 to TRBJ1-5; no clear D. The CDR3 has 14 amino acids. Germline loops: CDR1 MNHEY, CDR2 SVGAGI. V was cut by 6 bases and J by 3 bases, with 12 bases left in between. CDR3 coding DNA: TGTGCCAGCAGAAGGTCAGGCGCCAATCAGCCCCAGCATTTT. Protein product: CASRRSGANQPQHF.

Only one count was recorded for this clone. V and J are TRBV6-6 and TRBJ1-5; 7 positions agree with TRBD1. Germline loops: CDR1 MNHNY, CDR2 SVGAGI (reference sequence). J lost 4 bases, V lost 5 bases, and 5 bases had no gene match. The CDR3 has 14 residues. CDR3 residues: CASSTKTGNQPQHF. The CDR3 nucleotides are TGTGCCAGCAGTACAAAGACAGGGAATCAGCCCCAGCATTTT.

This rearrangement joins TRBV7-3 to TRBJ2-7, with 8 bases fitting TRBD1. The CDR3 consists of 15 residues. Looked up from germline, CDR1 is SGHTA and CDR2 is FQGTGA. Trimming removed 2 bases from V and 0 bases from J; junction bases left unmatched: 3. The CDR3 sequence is CASSLGQGDSYEQYF. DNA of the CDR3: TGTGCCAGCAGCTTAGGACAGGGCGACTCCTACGAGCAGTACTTC.